Included here is one T cell receptor (beta chain) sequence, with context. Its cognate antigen is unknown. Trimming cost V 5 bases and J 5 bases, with 7 bases left between them. In germline, CDR1 is SEHNR, CDR2 FQNEAQ (reference sequence). The CDR3 runs 12 residues. Sequencing was performed with immunoSEQ multiplex PCR; in TCRdb, only in-frame clones are kept and a portion is missing. The profile shows tens of thousands of clones, approximately 80% of them singletons. The data originate from a study of neoadjuvant anti-PD-1 for oral cavity cancer. On the study more broadly: Patients without progression received a fourth nivolumab dose around day 43, then surgical resection on days 50-56. General observations from the study: With a few patients per group, TCR findings need larger cohorts.

The time point here: after neoadjuvant nivolumab, at surgical resection. Cohort: HPV-negative, locally advanced oral cavity squamous cell carcinoma patients. Analysis of PBMCs was direct, with no culture step. This receptor was identified in a person between 35 and 79 years old with oral cavity squamous cell carcinoma. V is TRBV7-9 and J is TRBJ2-1; D is ambiguous. The specimen was PBMCs, collected after nivolumab (anti-PD-1) treatment. CDR3 nucleotides: TGTGCCAGCAGCCGCGCTAACAATGAGCAGTTCTTC. Encoded protein: CASSRANNEQFF.